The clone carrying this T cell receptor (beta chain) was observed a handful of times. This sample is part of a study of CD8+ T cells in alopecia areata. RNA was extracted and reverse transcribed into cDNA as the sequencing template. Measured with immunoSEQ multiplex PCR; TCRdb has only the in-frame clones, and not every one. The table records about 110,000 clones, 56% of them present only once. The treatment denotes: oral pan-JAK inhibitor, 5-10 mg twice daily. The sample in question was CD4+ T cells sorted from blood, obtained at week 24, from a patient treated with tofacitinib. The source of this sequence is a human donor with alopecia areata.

CDR3 region: CASSRIPTETQYF. The DNA for the CDR3 is TGTGCCAGCAGCCGCATACCCACGGAGACCCAGTACTTC. The chain combines TRBV7-8 with TRBJ2-5, with unresolved D. Trimming took off 5 bases at V and 5 bases at J, with 12 bases between the two ends. CDR1 SGHVS and CDR2 FQNEAQ come from the germline V gene. This CDR3 comprises 13 residues.